These T cell receptor beta chains were read from a single sample in a study of patients and donors after allogeneic stem cell transplantation. TCRdb reanalysed the RT-PCR reads using MiXCR and keeps one entry per CDR3 protein. The table has approximately 140,000 distinct CDR3 sequences, about 36% seen once. Sequencing input: blood, either unsorted or a sorted T cell fraction (not recorded which). The receptors were sampled from a human donor who was either an allogeneic HSCT recipient or a stem cell or donor lymphocyte infusion donor (not recorded which). It is not recorded whose cells these are; they may come from a transplant donor. CDR3s include the opening cysteine and the closing phenylalanine or tryptophan. Each record gives: D gene, clone size, J gene, V gene, CDR3 DNA, CDR3 protein. A D gene is named only where the DNA matches it firmly. Not all rows give a size; the values are once, few, many and, for expanded clones, a class.

. | many | TRBJ1-6 | TRBV12-3/TRBV12-4 | TGTGCCAGCAGTTTAGGGACCTCCGGTCGTTCACCCCTCCACTTT | CASSLGTSGRSPLHF
TRBD2 | . | TRBJ2-2 | TRBV7-2 | TGTGCCAGCAGCCTGATAAGGACTAGCGGGGGCCCGAACACCGGGGAGCTGTTTTTT | CASSLIRTSGGPNTGELFF
. | . | TRBJ1-2 | TRBV12-3/TRBV12-4 | TGTGCCAGCAGTTTATCGGCCAGGCTAAACTATGGCTACACCTTC | CASSLSARLNYGYTF
. | . | TRBJ2-4 | TRBV28 | TGTGCCAGCAGTTCCCTAAGATGGGGGTCCAAAAACATTCAGTACTTC | CASSSLRWGSKNIQYF
. | . | TRBJ2-5 | TRBV5-1 | TGCGCCAGCAGCCTGGTAGGGGGGACCCAGTACTTC | CASSLVGGTQYF
TRBD1 | . | TRBJ1-4 | TRBV28 | TGTGCCAGCACCGGGACAGGGGTTAGGGAAAAACTGTTTTTT | CASTGTGVREKLFF
. | . | TRBJ1-5 | TRBV6-4 | TGTGCCAGCAGCAACGACCCCGGGGGAAATCAGCCCCAGCATTTT | CASSNDPGGNQPQHF
. | few | TRBJ1-3 | TRBV28 | TGTGCCAGCAGTTTTTACCCATCTGGAAACACCATATATTTT | CASSFYPSGNTIYF
. | few | TRBJ1-1 | TRBV29-1 | TGCAGCGTTGAGGCGGGAACCGACACTGAAGCTTTCTTT | CSVEAGTDTEAFF
. | . | TRBJ2-5 | TRBV9 | TGTGCCAGCAGCGTAGTTTGGGGGTTCCAAGAGACCCAGTACTTC | CASSVVWGFQETQYF
. | . | TRBJ1-2 | TRBV2 | TGTGCCATACAACAGGCCACCTATGGCTACACCTTC | CAIQQATYGYTF
. | . | TRBJ2-2 | TRBV6-2/TRBV6-3 | TGTGCCAGCCTTGACGGTTCCGGGAACACCGGGGAGCTGTTTTTT | CASLDGSGNTGELFF
. | . | TRBJ2-3 | TRBV6-2/TRBV6-3 | TGTGCCAGCATTATGTCGGGGGCCCGATACGATACGCAGTATTTT | CASIMSGARYDTQYF
. | . | TRBJ2-7 | TRBV9 | TGTGCCAGCAGCGTAGATGAGGGACCCGAGCAGTACTTC | CASSVDEGPEQYF
. | few | TRBJ1-5 | TRBV18 | TGTGCCAGCTCACCCGCCGTTGGGGGGGCGAACAATCAGCCCCAGCATTTT | CASSPAVGGANNQPQHF
TRBD1 | few | TRBJ2-2 | TRBV15 | TGTGCCACCAGCATAAACAGGGGAACCGGGGAGCTGTTTTTT | CATSINRGTGELFF
. | . | TRBJ1-4 | TRBV20-1 | TGCAGTGCTAGGAATAGGAAAAAACTGTTTTTT | CSARNRKKLFF
TRBD2 | . | TRBJ2-3 | TRBV7-8 | TGTGCCAGCAGCCTACTAGCGGGGGGGGTCACAGATACGCAGTATTTT | CASSLLAGGVTDTQYF
TRBD2 | . | TRBJ2-1 | TRBV6-5 | TGTGCCAGCAGTGAAACTAGCGGGGGGGCCGATGAGCAGTTCTTC | CASSETSGGADEQFF
. | . | TRBJ2-2 | TRBV6-2/TRBV6-3 | TGTGCCAGCAGTTACGTCAACGGGTGGACCGGGGAGCTGTTTTTT | CASSYVNGWTGELFF
. | . | TRBJ1-2 | TRBV12-3/TRBV12-4 | TGTGCCAGCAGCCACGACGATTCTAACTATGGCTACACCTTC | CASSHDDSNYGYTF
TRBD2 | . | TRBJ2-3 | TRBV20-1 | TGCAGTGCCCCCCGACTAGCGGGGGGTCCTACTAGCACAGATACGCAGTATTTT | CSAPRLAGGPTSTDTQYF